This TCR beta chain was recovered during a study of human T cells and chemical hapten exposure. Study summary: TCR yields per sample varied, mainly owing to small pooled library volume differences.

Time point specified: healthy volunteer bleed at 6 weeks. Extraction of total RNA was performed on unfractionated whole blood. This clonotype was seen a handful of times. A single record per CDR3 protein comes from TCRdb applying MiXCR to the RACE reads. The repertoire holds 50,000 to 70,000 distinct CDR3 sequences, with around 6.1% as singletons. The germline V gene encodes CDR1 SGHTA and CDR2 FQGTGA. The ends lost 0 bases at V and 6 bases at J; junction bases unmatched: 5. This CDR3 spans 14 amino acids. This chain joins TRBV7-3 and TRBJ2-7, with 7 nucleotides matching TRBD1. This TCR came from a female donor in good health. Some clones in this sample may be carry-over from other donors' samples. The specimen was whole blood. The DNA of the CDR3 is TGTGCCAGCAGCTTAACCGGGACAGCCGGCGAGCAGTACTTC. Translating gives CASSLTGTAGEQYF.